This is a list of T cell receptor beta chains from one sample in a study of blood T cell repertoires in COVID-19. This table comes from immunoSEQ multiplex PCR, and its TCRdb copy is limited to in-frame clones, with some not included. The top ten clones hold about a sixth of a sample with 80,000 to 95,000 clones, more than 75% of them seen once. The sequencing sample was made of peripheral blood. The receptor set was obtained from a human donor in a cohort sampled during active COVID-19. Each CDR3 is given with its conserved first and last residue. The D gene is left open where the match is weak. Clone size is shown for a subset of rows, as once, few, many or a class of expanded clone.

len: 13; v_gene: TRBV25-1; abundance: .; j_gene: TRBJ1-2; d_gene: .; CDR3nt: TGTGCCAGCAGTGAGGGCCCTAACTATGGCTACACCTTC; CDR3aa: CASSEGPNYGYTF
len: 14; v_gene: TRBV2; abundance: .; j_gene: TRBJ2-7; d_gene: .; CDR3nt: TGTGCCAGCAGACCGGGACAAGTAGAATACGAGCAGTACTTC; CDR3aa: CASRPGQVEYEQYF
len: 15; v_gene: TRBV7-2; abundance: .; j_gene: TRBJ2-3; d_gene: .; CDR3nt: TGTGCCAGCAGCCCAGGACAACTTAGCACAGATACGCAGTATTTT; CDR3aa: CASSPGQLSTDTQYF
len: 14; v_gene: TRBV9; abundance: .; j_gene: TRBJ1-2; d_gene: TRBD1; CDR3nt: TGTGCCAGCAGCGGGGACAGGGGCTTCTATGGCTACACCTTC; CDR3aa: CASSGDRGFYGYTF
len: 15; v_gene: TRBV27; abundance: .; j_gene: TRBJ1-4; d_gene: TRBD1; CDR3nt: TGTGCCAGCAGTTTATCGGGACAGGGGGTGTTGGGACTGTTTTTT; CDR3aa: CASSLSGQGVLGLFF
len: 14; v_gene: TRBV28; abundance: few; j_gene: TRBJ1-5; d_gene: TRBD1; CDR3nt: TGTGCCAGCATCTGGATCGGGACAGGGGAGCCCCAGCATTTT; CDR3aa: CASIWIGTGEPQHF
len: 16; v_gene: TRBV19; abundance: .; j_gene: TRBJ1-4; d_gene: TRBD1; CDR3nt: TGTGCCAGTAGTCCCCGGACAGGGAGGACTAATGAAAAACTGTTTTTT; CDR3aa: CASSPRTGRTNEKLFF
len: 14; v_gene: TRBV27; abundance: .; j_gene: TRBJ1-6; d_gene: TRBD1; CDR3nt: TGTGCCAGCAGTTTACACAGGGGAAATTCACCCCTCCACTTT; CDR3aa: CASSLHRGNSPLHF
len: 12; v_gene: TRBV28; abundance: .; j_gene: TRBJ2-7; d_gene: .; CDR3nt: TGTGCCAGCAGTTCGGGACTGAACGAGCAGTACTTC; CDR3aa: CASSSGLNEQYF
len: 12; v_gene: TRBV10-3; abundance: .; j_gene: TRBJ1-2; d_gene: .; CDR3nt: TGTGCCATCAGTGACAGGGGTTACGGCTACACCTTC; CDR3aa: CAISDRGYGYTF
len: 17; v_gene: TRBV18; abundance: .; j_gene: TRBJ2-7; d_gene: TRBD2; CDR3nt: TGTGCCAGCTCACCACAGGCCGAGCTAGCGGGGTTCCACGAGCAGTACTTC; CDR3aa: CASSPQAELAGFHEQYF
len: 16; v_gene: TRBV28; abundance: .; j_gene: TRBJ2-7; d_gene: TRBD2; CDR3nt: TGTGCCAGCAGTGGGACTAGCGGGGGACCTCGGTGGGAGCAGTACTTC; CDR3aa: CASSGTSGGPRWEQYF
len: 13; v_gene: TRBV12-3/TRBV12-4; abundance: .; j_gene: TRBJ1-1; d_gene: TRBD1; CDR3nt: TGTGCCAGCAAATGGACAGGGGCCACTGAAGCTTTCTTT; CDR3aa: CASKWTGATEAFF
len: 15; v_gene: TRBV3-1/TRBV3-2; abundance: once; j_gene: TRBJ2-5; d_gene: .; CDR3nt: TGTGCCAGCAGCCAATTGCGGGGGCACCCGGGGACCCAGTACTTC; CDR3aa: CASSQLRGHPGTQYF
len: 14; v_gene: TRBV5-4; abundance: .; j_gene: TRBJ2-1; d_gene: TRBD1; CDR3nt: TGTGCCAGCAGCTCCCGGGACAGGGGAGGTGAGCAGTTCTTC; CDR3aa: CASSSRDRGGEQFF
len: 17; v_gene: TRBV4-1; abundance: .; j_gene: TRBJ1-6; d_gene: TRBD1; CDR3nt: TGCGCCAGCAGCCAACGAGACAGGGGGCTAGTAGATTCACCCCTCCACTTT; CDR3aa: CASSQRDRGLVDSPLHF
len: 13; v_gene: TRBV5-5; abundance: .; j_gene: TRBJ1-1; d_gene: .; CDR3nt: TGTGCCAGCAGCTTGATCTGGGGGGCTGAAGCTTTCTTT; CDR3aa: CASSLIWGAEAFF
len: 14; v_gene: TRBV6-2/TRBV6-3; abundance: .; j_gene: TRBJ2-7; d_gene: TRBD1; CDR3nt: TGTGCCAGCAGTTACTCGGGACAGGGGTTCGGGCAGTACTTC; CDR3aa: CASSYSGQGFGQYF
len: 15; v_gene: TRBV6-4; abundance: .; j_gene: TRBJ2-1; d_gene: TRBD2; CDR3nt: TGTGCCAGCAGACTAGCGGGGGGCCCTGGAAATGAGCAGTTCTTC; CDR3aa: CASRLAGGPGNEQFF
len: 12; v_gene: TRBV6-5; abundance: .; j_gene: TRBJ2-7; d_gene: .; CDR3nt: TGTGCCAGCAGCTGGAATCGGGGCGAGCAGTACTTC; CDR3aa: CASSWNRGEQYF
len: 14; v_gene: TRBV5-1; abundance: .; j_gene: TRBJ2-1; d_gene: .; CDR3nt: TGCGCCAGCAGCTTCAATGTAGCGACGAATGAGCAGTTCTTC; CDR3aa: CASSFNVATNEQFF
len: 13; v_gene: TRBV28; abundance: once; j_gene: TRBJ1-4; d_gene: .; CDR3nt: TGTGCCAGCAGTTTCCCCGGGAATGAAAAACTGTTTTTT; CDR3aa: CASSFPGNEKLFF
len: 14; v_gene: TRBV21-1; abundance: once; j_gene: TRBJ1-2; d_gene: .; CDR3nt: TGTGCCGGAGAACCAGGGGGGACGTGGAATGGCTACACCTTC; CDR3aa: CAGEPGGTWNGYTF
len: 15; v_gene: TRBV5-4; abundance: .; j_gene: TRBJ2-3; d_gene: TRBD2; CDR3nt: TGTGCCAGCAGCCCTAGGACTAGCGGGGCAGATACGCAGTATTTT; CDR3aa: CASSPRTSGADTQYF
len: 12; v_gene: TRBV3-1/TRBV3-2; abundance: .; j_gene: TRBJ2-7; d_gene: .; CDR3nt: TGTGCCAGCAGCCAAGGAGATCGCGAGCAGTACTTC; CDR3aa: CASSQGDREQYF
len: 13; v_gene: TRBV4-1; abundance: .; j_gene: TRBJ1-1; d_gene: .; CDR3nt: TGCGCCAGCAGCCTTGACAGGAACACTGAAGCTTTCTTT; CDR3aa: CASSLDRNTEAFF
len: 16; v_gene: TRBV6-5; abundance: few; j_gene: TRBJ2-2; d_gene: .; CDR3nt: TGTGCCAGCAGTTACTTGGGGGGGGGCGGCACCGGGGAGCTGTTTTTT; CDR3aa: CASSYLGGGGTGELFF
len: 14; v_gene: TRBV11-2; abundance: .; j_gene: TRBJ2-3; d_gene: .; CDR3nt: TGTGCCAGCAGCGCGCAGGGCTCCACAGATACGCAGTATTTT; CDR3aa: CASSAQGSTDTQYF
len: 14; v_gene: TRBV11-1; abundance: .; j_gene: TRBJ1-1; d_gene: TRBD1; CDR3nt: TGTGCCAGCAGCCAAAGGACAGGGAGCACTGAAGCTTTCTTT; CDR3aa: CASSQRTGSTEAFF
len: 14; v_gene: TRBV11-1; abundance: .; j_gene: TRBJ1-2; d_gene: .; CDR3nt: TGTGCCAGCAGCTCGGGCAGGGGTAACTATGGCTACACCTTC; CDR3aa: CASSSGRGNYGYTF
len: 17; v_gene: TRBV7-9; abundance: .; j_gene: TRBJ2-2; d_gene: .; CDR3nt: TGTGCCAGCAGCTCCCCCGGGCCCCGGGGGAAGAACGGGGAGCTGTTTTTT; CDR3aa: CASSSPGPRGKNGELFF
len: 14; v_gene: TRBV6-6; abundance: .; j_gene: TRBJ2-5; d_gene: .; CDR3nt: TGTGCCAGCAGTTACTCGAACCAGCAAGAGACCCAGTACTTC; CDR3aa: CASSYSNQQETQYF
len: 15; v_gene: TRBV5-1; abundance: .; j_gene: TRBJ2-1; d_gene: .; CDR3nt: TGCGCCAGCAGCTTGGAAAGGGGCACCTACAATGAGCAGTTCTTC; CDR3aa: CASSLERGTYNEQFF
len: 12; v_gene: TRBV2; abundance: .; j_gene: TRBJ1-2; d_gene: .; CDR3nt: TGTGCCAGCACGGTCTCAACGGATGGCTACACCTTC; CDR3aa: CASTVSTDGYTF
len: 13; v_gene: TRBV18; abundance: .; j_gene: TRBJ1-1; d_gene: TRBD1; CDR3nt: TGTGCCAGCTCACCTGGACAGGGGCCTGAAGCTTTCTTT; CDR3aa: CASSPGQGPEAFF
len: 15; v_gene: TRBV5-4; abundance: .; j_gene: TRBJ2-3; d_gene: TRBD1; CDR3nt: TGTGCCAGCAGCACCTCGGGACAGGGTTATGATACGCAGTATTTT; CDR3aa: CASSTSGQGYDTQYF
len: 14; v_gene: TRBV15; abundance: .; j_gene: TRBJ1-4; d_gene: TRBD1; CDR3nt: TGTGCCACCAGCCGGGACAGGGGACGAGAAAAACTGTTTTTT; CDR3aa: CATSRDRGREKLFF
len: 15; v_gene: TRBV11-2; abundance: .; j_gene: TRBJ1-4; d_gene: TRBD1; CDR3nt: TGTGCCAGCAGCCTCGACAGGGGAACTAATGAAAAACTGTTTTTT; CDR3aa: CASSLDRGTNEKLFF
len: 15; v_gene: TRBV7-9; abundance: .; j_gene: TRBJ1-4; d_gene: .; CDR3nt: TGTGCCAGCAGCCACGGGGGGGTCGCAGACGAAAAACTGTTTTTT; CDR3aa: CASSHGGVADEKLFF
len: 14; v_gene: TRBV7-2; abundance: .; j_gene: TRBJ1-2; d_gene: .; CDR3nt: TGTGCCAGCAGCTTAGTAAAACATGGAGTTGGCTACACCTTC; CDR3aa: CASSLVKHGVGYTF
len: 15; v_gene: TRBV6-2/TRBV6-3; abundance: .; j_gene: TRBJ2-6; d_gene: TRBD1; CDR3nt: TGTGCCAGCAGCAGGACAGGGCGAAGGGCCAACGTCCTGACTTTC; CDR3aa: CASSRTGRRANVLTF
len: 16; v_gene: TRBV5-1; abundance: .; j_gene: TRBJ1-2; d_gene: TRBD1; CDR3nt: TGCGCCAGCAGCCCCGGGACAGGGGACGGGCTATTTGGCTACACCTTC; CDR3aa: CASSPGTGDGLFGYTF
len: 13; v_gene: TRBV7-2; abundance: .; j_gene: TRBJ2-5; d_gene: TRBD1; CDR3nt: TGTGCCAGCAGTATGACAGGGGGGGAGACCCAGTACTTC; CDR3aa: CASSMTGGETQYF
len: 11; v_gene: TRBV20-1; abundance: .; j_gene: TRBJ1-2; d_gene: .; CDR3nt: TGCAGTGCTAGAGACGTCTCTCGCTACACCTTC; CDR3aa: CSARDVSRYTF
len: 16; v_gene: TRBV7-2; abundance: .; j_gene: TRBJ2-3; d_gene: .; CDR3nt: TGTGCCAGCAGCTTCACTAGTCTCGGAACGGCAGATACGCAGTATTTT; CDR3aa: CASSFTSLGTADTQYF
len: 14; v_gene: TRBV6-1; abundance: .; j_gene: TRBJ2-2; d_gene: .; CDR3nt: TGTGCCAGCAGTGAAGCAGGGGTAGGCGGGGAGCTGTTTTTT; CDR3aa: CASSEAGVGGELFF
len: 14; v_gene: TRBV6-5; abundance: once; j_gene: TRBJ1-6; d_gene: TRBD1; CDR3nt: TGTGCCAGCAGTTCGGGACAGAGGAATTCACCCCTCCACTTT; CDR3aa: CASSSGQRNSPLHF
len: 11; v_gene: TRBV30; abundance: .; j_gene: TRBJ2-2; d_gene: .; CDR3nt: TGTGCCTGGGGTGGGACAATAGGGCTGTTTTTT; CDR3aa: CAWGGTIGLFF
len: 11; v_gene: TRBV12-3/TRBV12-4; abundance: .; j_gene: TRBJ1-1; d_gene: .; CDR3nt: TGTGCCAGCACTATGACCAGGGAAGCTTTCTTT; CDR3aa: CASTMTREAFF
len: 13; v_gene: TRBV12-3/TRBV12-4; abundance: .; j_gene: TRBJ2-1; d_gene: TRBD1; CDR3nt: TGTGCCAGCAGTTCACGGACAGGGGGAGAGCAGTTCTTC; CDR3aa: CASSSRTGGEQFF